The rows below give T cell receptor beta chains drawn from one sample of a study of blood T cell repertoires in COVID-19. Libraries were prepared by immunoSEQ multiplex PCR; TCRdb keeps only in-frame clonotypes and omits some of them. The sample holds about 200,000 clones; roughly 86% are singletons and the top ten take roughly 10%. Source material: peripheral blood. These receptors were obtained from a woman in her forties or fifties with COVID-19, enrolled during active disease. Both conserved end residues are part of each CDR3. D genes are given only for firm matches. Only part of the rows carry a size: once, few, many, or a class if the clone is expanded.

d_call,j_call,clone_size,v_call,cdr3_aa,cdr3_nt
.,TRBJ1-2,.,TRBV12-3/TRBV12-4,CASSGGHPTF,TGTGCCAGCAGTGGGGGACATCCCACCTTC
TRBD2,TRBJ2-3,.,TRBV5-1,CASSLIAGGTDTQYF,TGCGCCAGCAGCTTGATAGCGGGGGGCACAGATACGCAGTATTTT
.,TRBJ2-1,.,TRBV7-6,CASSLVQGRYNEQFF,TGTGCCAGCAGCTTAGTTCAGGGCCGCTACAATGAGCAGTTCTTC
TRBD2,TRBJ2-2,many,TRBV28,CASSILTSGGENTGELFF,TGTGCCAGCAGTATTTTGACTAGCGGGGGGGAAAACACCGGGGAGCTGTTTTTT
TRBD1,TRBJ1-5,.,TRBV7-2,CASSGTGGWSNQPQHF,TGTGCCAGCAGCGGGACAGGGGGCTGGAGCAATCAGCCCCAGCATTTT
.,TRBJ1-1,few,TRBV5-4,CASSLDGGLAFF,TGTGCCAGCAGCTTGGATGGAGGATTGGCTTTCTTT
.,TRBJ1-2,.,TRBV6-2/TRBV6-3,CASSSIRGTGDYGYTF,TGTGCCAGCAGCTCAATAAGGGGGACCGGAGACTATGGCTACACCTTC
TRBD2,TRBJ2-1,.,TRBV2,CASSMRLAGGRNEQFF,TGTGCCAGCAGCATGCGACTAGCGGGGGGGCGCAATGAGCAGTTCTTC
TRBD2,TRBJ2-7,.,TRBV2,CASSPPGLAGGSYEQYF,TGTGCCAGCAGCCCCCCCGGACTAGCGGGGGGATCCTACGAGCAGTACTTC
.,TRBJ2-5,.,TRBV19,CATSPGRGLQETQYF,TGTGCCACCAGTCCCGGCAGGGGTCTCCAAGAGACCCAGTACTTC
.,TRBJ2-3,.,TRBV13,CASSPRGGGGDTQYF,TGTGCCAGCAGCCCCCGGGGAGGGGGAGGAGATACGCAGTATTTT
.,TRBJ2-1,.,TRBV21-1,CARGPSSYNEQFF,TGTGCCAGGGGGCCGAGCTCCTACAATGAGCAGTTCTTC
.,TRBJ2-1,.,TRBV21-1,CASSNTEGLAGGVWSADEQFF,TGTGCCAGCAGCAACACCGAAGGGCTAGCGGGGGGTGTATGGTCGGCGGATGAGCAGTTCTTC
TRBD1,TRBJ1-3,.,TRBV18,CASSRDRGIGNTIYF,TGTGCCAGCTCAAGAGACAGGGGAATTGGAAACACCATATATTTT
TRBD1,TRBJ2-7,.,TRBV27,CASSFLPTGGNEQYF,TGTGCCAGCAGTTTCCTCCCGACAGGGGGTAACGAGCAGTACTTC
.,TRBJ2-2,.,TRBV6-1,CASSARQTPGTGELFF,TGTGCCAGCAGTGCCCGACAGACCCCGGGCACCGGGGAGCTGTTTTTT
.,TRBJ1-3,.,TRBV18,CASSPRLGGTNTIYF,TGTGCCAGCTCACCCCGGCTTGGAGGGACGAACACCATATATTTT
.,TRBJ1-1,.,TRBV9,CASSFLPGGTNTEAFF,TGTGCCAGCAGCTTCCTACCGGGGGGGACGAACACTGAAGCTTTCTTT
TRBD2,TRBJ2-3,once,TRBV30,CAWGLAGGTDTQYF,TGTGCCTGGGGACTAGCGGGGGGCACAGATACGCAGTATTTT
TRBD1,TRBJ1-4,.,TRBV5-6,CASSLDRGPEKLFF,TGTGCCAGCAGCTTGGACAGGGGCCCTGAAAAACTGTTTTTT
TRBD2,TRBJ2-1,.,TRBV6-2/TRBV6-3,CASSYLSGDGEQFF,TGTGCCAGCAGTTACCTGAGCGGGGACGGTGAGCAGTTCTTC
.,TRBJ1-1,.,TRBV5-1,CASSKPVSTEAFF,TGCGCCAGCAGCAAGCCCGTAAGTACTGAAGCTTTCTTT
.,TRBJ2-7,.,TRBV21-1,CASSRIRGQGSYEQYF,TGTGCCAGCAGCAGAATCCGGGGACAGGGCTCCTACGAGCAGTACTTC
TRBD2,TRBJ2-2,.,TRBV19,CASSITGGISGELFF,TGTGCCAGTAGTATTACGGGAGGTATTTCCGGGGAGCTGTTTTTT
TRBD1,TRBJ1-6,.,TRBV30,CAWRVRPGQGGSPLHF,TGTGCCTGGAGGGTTCGTCCGGGACAGGGAGGCTCACCCCTCCACTTT
.,TRBJ2-2,.,TRBV30,CAWSVILVGKQTGELFF,TGTGCCTGGAGTGTCATACTAGTGGGTAAACAAACCGGGGAGCTGTTTTTT
.,TRBJ1-4,.,TRBV5-1,CASSFRTLGQEKLFF,TGCGCCAGCAGCTTCAGGACTCTCGGGCAAGAAAAACTGTTTTTT
TRBD2,TRBJ2-7,.,TRBV3-1/TRBV3-2,CASSQVSGGAKEQYF,TGTGCCAGCAGCCAAGTAAGCGGGGGGGCAAAAGAGCAGTACTTC
.,TRBJ1-2,.,TRBV19,CASILRGAGNGYTF,TGTGCCAGTATCCTACGCGGGGCAGGGAATGGCTACACCTTC
TRBD2,TRBJ2-1,few,TRBV5-1,CASTPLAGGPNDEQFF,TGCGCCAGCACCCCACTCGCGGGGGGGCCGAACGATGAGCAGTTCTTC
.,TRBJ2-5,.,TRBV6-1,CASSETPQETQYF,TGTGCCAGCAGTGAAACACCTCAAGAGACCCAGTACTTC
TRBD1,TRBJ1-2,.,TRBV9,CASSPSGQGDYGYTF,TGTGCCAGCAGCCCCTCGGGACAGGGCGACTATGGCTACACCTTC
.,TRBJ1-2,few,TRBV30,CAWSSVTGIERFGYTF,TGTGCCTGGAGTAGTGTTACAGGGATTGAAAGGTTTGGCTACACCTTC
.,TRBJ2-1,once,TRBV10-3,CAISSGTSYNEQFF,TGTGCCATCAGTTCCGGGACTTCCTACAATGAGCAGTTCTTC
.,TRBJ1-5,.,TRBV24-1,CATSDVSDEGGFNQPQHF,TGTGCCACCAGTGATGTATCGGATGAAGGAGGTTTCAATCAGCCCCAGCATTTT
.,TRBJ1-2,.,TRBV5-1,CASTEDSYHNYGYTF,TGCGCCAGCACCGAAGACAGCTACCATAACTATGGCTACACCTTC
TRBD1,TRBJ1-4,.,TRBV10-3,CAISESIRRGQNEKLFF,TGTGCCATCAGTGAGTCGATACGGAGGGGGCAGAATGAAAAACTGTTTTTT
.,TRBJ1-5,.,TRBV6-1,CASSGRRGGDGNQPQHF,TGTGCCAGCAGTGGCCGTCGGGGAGGCGATGGCAATCAGCCCCAGCATTTT
TRBD2,TRBJ2-5,.,TRBV10-3,CATKLAGEETQYF,TGTGCCACTAAACTAGCGGGGGAAGAGACCCAGTACTTC
.,TRBJ1-5,.,TRBV2,CASSGLGRPQHF,TGTGCCAGCAGTGGCCTGGGGAGGCCCCAGCATTTT
TRBD2,TRBJ2-3,.,TRBV7-2,CASSLRRGGTDTQYF,TGTGCCAGCAGCTTAAGAAGGGGAGGGACAGATACGCAGTATTTT
.,TRBJ1-5,few,TRBV19,CASRPTASGTQPQHF,TGTGCCAGTAGACCGACGGCTAGTGGAACTCAGCCCCAGCATTTT
.,TRBJ1-1,once,TRBV27,CASSRWGGGTEAFF,TGTGCCAGCAGTCGCTGGGGGGGTGGGACTGAAGCTTTCTTT
TRBD1,TRBJ1-1,.,TRBV6-6,CASSTTGGPEAFF,TGTGCCAGCAGTACCACAGGGGGACCTGAAGCTTTCTTT
.,TRBJ1-1,.,TRBV6-5,CASGGKLNTEAFF,TGTGCCAGTGGGGGGAAATTGAACACTGAAGCTTTCTTT
TRBD1,TRBJ2-1,.,TRBV4-1,CASSQRLQGTYNEQFF,TGCGCCAGCAGCCAACGTCTACAGGGGACCTACAATGAGCAGTTCTTC
.,TRBJ1-5,few,TRBV6-6,CASNKGGFNQPQHF,TGTGCCAGCAATAAGGGGGGGTTCAATCAGCCCCAGCATTTT
.,TRBJ2-1,once,TRBV5-1,CASSSGRGLRGDEQFF,TGCGCCAGCAGCTCTGGTAGGGGACTTAGAGGCGATGAGCAGTTCTTC
.,TRBJ1-6,.,TRBV25-1,CASSESQYNSPLHF,TGTGCCAGCAGTGAATCACAGTATAATTCACCCCTCCACTTT
TRBD2,TRBJ2-1,.,TRBV9,CASSPPASGGNEQFF,TGTGCCAGCAGCCCCCCTGCTAGCGGGGGAAATGAGCAGTTCTTC
TRBD1,TRBJ1-6,.,TRBV6-5,CASSYQPTGNNSPLHF,TGTGCCAGCAGTTACCAACCGACAGGGAACAATTCACCCCTCCACTTT
.,TRBJ2-5,.,TRBV29-1,CSVRTSSETQYF,TGCAGCGTTAGGACATCCTCCGAGACCCAGTACTTC
TRBD2,TRBJ2-7,.,TRBV27,CASSFSSGGASYHEQYF,TGTGCCAGCAGTTTTTCTAGCGGGGGGGCCAGTTACCACGAGCAGTACTTC